This T cell receptor beta chain was profiled in a study of T cells in narcolepsy. The overall study: Enrolled donors included narcolepsy type 1 or type 2 patients and healthy controls. Study findings and constraints: Autoreactive clone sequences were missing from some blood memory CD4+ repertoires. Blood of same and different patients, but not healthy controls, reportedly held recurring autoreactive clonotypes. Same-patient CSF and blood CD4+ T cell clonotypes included HCRT-specific and TRIB2-specific autoreactive ones.

On this clone itself: Its antigen is unidentified.

Profiling relied on immunoSEQ multiplex PCR, and the TCRdb table lists in-frame clones only, not all of them. The table has tens of thousands of clones, roughly 85% seen once. The CDR3 has 15 residues. Germline CDR1 MGHRA, CDR2 YSYEKL. Trimming took 3 bases from V and 4 from J; bases not matched to a gene: 4. V gene TRBV4-1 combines with J gene TRBJ2-7; 12 positions match TRBD2. The sequence was obtained from a human donor in good health. Sequencing was performed on memory (CD45RA-) CD4+ T cells from blood. CDR3 nucleotide sequence: TGCGCCAGCAGCCACTGGACTAGCGGGACGTACGAGCAGTACTTC. Translation: CASSHWTSGTYEQYF.